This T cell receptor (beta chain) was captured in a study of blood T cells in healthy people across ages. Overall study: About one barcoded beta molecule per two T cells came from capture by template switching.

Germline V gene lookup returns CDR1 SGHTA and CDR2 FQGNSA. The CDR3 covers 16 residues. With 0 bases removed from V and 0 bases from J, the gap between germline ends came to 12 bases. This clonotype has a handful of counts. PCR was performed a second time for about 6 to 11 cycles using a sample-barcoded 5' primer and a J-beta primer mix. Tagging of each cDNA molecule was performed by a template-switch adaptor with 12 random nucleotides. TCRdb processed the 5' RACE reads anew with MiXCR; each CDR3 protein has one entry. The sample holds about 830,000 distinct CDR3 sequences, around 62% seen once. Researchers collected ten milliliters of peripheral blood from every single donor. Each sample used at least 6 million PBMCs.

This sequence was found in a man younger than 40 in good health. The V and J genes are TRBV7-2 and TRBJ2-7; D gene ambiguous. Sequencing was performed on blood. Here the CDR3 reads CASSLAVGISSYEQYF. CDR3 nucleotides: TGTGCCAGCAGCTTAGCGGTGGGGATCAGCTCCTACGAGCAGTACTTC.